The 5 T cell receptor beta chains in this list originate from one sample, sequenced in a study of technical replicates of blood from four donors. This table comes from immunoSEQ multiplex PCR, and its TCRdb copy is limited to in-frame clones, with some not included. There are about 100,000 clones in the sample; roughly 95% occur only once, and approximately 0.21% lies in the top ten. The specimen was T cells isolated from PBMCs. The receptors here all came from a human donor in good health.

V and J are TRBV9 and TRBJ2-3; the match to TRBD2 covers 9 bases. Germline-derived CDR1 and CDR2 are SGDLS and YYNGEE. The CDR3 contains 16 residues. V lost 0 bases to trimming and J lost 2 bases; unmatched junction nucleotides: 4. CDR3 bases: TGTGCCAGCAGCGTAGCTAGCGGGGTTGTCACAGATACGCAGTATTTT. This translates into CASSVASGVVTDTQYF.

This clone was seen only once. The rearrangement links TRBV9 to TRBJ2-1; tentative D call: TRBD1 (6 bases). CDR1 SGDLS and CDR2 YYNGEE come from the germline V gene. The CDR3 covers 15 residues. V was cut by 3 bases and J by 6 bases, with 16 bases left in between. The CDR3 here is CASSAPDRGLNEQFF. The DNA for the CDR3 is TGTGCCAGCAGCGCCCCGGACAGAGGCCTCAATGAGCAGTTCTTC.

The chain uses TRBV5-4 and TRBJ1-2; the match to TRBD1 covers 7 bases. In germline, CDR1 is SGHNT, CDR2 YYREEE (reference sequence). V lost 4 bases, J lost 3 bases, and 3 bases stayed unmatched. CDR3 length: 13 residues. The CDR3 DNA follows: TGTGCCAGCAGCGTCGGACAGGACTATGGCTACACCTTC. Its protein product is CASSVGQDYGYTF.

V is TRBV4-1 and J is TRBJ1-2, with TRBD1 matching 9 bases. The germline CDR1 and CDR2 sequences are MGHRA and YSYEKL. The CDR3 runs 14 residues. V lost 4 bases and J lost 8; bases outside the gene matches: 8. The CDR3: CASSLSTGGEGYTF. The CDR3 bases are TGCGCCAGCAGCCTATCGACAGGGGGGGAAGGCTACACCTTC.

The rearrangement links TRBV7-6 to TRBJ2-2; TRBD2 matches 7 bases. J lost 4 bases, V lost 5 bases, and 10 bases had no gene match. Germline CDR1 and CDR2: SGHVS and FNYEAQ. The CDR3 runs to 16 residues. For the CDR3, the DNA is TGTGCCAGCAGCCCACAAGGGCGGGGGATCACCGGGGAGCTGTTTTTT. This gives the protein CASSPQGRGITGELFF. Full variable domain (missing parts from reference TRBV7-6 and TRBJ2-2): GAGVSQSPRYKVTKRGQDVALRCDPISGHVSLYWYRQALGQGPEFLTYFNYEAQQDKSGLPNDRFSAERPEGSISTLTIQRTEQRDSAMYRCASSPQGRGITGELFFGEGSRLTVL.